Sequencing of this T cell receptor (beta chain) was carried out in a study of cytomegalovirus exposure and HLA in healthy donors. Generated by immunoSEQ multiplex PCR, the TCRdb table keeps only in-frame clones and is missing some. The sample has some 120,000 clones; around nine tenths are singletons. A word on this clone: Antigen unknown.

Study results and limitations: The study put 150 or so TCR beta chains on its list as cytomegalovirus-associated. According to reports, the classifier identified cytomegalovirus status with high specificity and sensitivity.

The study drew the donors from its approximately 110-subject validation cohort, separate from the 666-subject first cohort. Sample: PBMCs. The sequence was collected from a woman between 18 and 29 years old in good health and CMV-seronegative.

The CDR3 DNA is TGTGCCAGCAGCGCTGGACAGGGGATGTATGGCTACACCTTC. Translated: CASSAGQGMYGYTF. The genes are TRBV5-4 and TRBJ1-2; 9 nucleotides match TRBD1. There are 14 residues in the CDR3. Germline CDR1 reads SGHNT; CDR2 reads YYREEE (reference sequence). V was clipped by 4 bases and J by 5 bases; unmatched bases: 6.